Listed below are T cell receptor beta chains from one sample, sequenced in a study of cytomegalovirus exposure and HLA in healthy donors. Method: immunoSEQ multiplex PCR; TCRdb's copy keeps in-frame clones and lacks some. Of about 110,000 clones listed, approximately 70% were seen once; the top ten hold roughly 0.9%. Sequencing input: PBMCs. The receptors originated from a young woman in good health and CMV-seronegative. Each CDR3 is given with its conserved first and last residue. The D gene is left open where the match is weak. Not all rows give a size; the values are once, few, many and, for expanded clones, a class.

j_call | clone_size | d_call | v_call | cdr3_aa | cdr3_nt
TRBJ2-3 | . | TRBD1 | TRBV5-1 | CASSPQGADTQYF | TGCGCCAGCAGCCCCCAGGGGGCAGATACGCAGTATTTT
TRBJ1-5 | . | . | TRBV6-5 | CASSIWSGQPQHF | TGTGCCAGCAGCATATGGTCAGGTCAGCCCCAGCATTTT
TRBJ1-1 | . | . | TRBV7-9 | CASSFGYDTEAFF | TGTGCCAGCAGCTTCGGTTATGACACTGAAGCTTTCTTT
TRBJ1-4 | . | . | TRBV7-9 | CASSPGDFWEKLFF | TGTGCCAGCAGCCCGGGGGACTTTTGGGAAAAACTGTTTTTT
TRBJ1-2 | . | TRBD1 | TRBV2 | CASSEGTGYGYTF | TGTGCCAGCAGTGAAGGGACAGGCTATGGCTACACCTTC
TRBJ1-1 | . | TRBD1 | TRBV7-2 | CASSLEATGSEAFF | TGTGCCAGCAGCTTAGAGGCGACAGGGTCTGAAGCTTTCTTT
TRBJ1-6 | once | TRBD1 | TRBV30 | CAWEPTGESPLHF | TGTGCCTGGGAACCGACAGGGGAGTCACCCCTCCACTTT
TRBJ1-2 | once | . | TRBV12-5 | CASGLGQYGYTF | TGTGCTAGTGGTTTGGGGCAGTATGGCTACACCTTC
TRBJ1-4 | . | . | TRBV18 | CASSPPEGTEKLFF | TGTGCCAGCTCACCACCAGAGGGAACCGAAAAACTGTTTTTT
TRBJ2-2 | . | TRBD1 | TRBV5-1 | CASSLTGDRAGELFF | TGCGCCAGCAGCTTAACCGGGGACAGGGCCGGGGAGCTGTTTTTT
TRBJ1-2 | . | TRBD1 | TRBV7-8 | CASSSGTGVYGYTF | TGTGCCAGCAGCTCCGGGACAGGGGTCTATGGCTACACCTTC
TRBJ2-7 | . | TRBD2 | TRBV5-1 | CASSLALAKTYEQYF | TGCGCCAGCAGCTTGGCACTAGCGAAAACCTACGAGCAGTACTTC
TRBJ1-5 | once | TRBD1 | TRBV27 | CASSRQGNNQPQHF | TGTGCCAGCAGCCGACAGGGAAACAATCAGCCCCAGCATTTT
TRBJ2-3 | once | . | TRBV29-1 | CSVDRTSTDTQYF | TGCAGCGTCGACAGAACTAGCACAGATACGCAGTATTTT
TRBJ2-2 | . | . | TRBV30 | CAWSAGVSGELFF | TGTGCCTGGAGTGCCGGGGTGTCCGGGGAGCTGTTTTTT
TRBJ2-6 | once | . | TRBV19 | CASSIRSGDSGANVLTF | TGTGCCAGTAGTATTAGGTCGGGAGACTCTGGGGCCAACGTCCTGACTTTC
TRBJ2-1 | . | . | TRBV12-5 | CASGLVLVGLGEQFF | TGTGCTAGTGGTTTGGTACTAGTGGGTCTGGGAGAGCAGTTCTTC
TRBJ1-2 | . | . | TRBV27 | CASSLIQGSNGYTF | TGTGCCAGCAGTTTAATTCAGGGTTCCAACGGCTACACCTTC
TRBJ1-1 | few | . | TRBV30 | CAWANGRNTEAFF | TGTGCCTGGGCCAATGGCAGGAACACTGAAGCTTTCTTT
TRBJ2-7 | . | TRBD2 | TRBV6-1 | CASITSGTYEQYF | TGTGCCAGCATAACTAGCGGTACCTACGAGCAGTACTTC
TRBJ2-1 | . | TRBD1 | TRBV13 | CASSPGTGGYNEQFF | TGTGCCAGCAGCCCCGGGACAGGGGGCTACAATGAGCAGTTCTTC
TRBJ1-4 | . | . | TRBV2 | CASSEGAVNEKLFF | TGTGCCAGCAGTGAGGGGGCTGTTAATGAAAAACTGTTTTTT
TRBJ1-1 | . | TRBD1 | TRBV27 | CASSSPTGMNTEAFF | TGTGCCAGCAGTTCCCCGACAGGGATGAACACTGAAGCTTTCTTT
TRBJ2-7 | . | . | TRBV18 | CASHPIGDKTYEQYF | TGTGCCAGCCATCCGATCGGGGACAAAACCTACGAGCAGTACTTC
TRBJ2-2 | . | . | TRBV6-5 | CASSLLKLAGELFF | TGTGCCAGCAGCCTACTAAAGCTAGCCGGGGAGCTGTTTTTT
TRBJ1-2 | . | . | TRBV25-1 | CASSAVGEHYGYTF | TGTGCCAGCAGTGCGGTTGGGGAGCACTATGGCTACACCTTC
TRBJ2-3 | . | TRBD2 | TRBV5-1 | CASSSPGTSGGTTDTQYF | TGCGCCAGCAGTTCTCCTGGGACTAGCGGGGGGACCACAGATACGCAGTATTTT
TRBJ1-3 | . | TRBD1 | TRBV5-1 | CASSLGQGNYENTIYF | TGCGCCAGCAGCCTTGGACAGGGCAACTATGAAAACACCATATATTTT
TRBJ1-5 | once | . | TRBV27 | CASSPLGGVLNQPQHF | TGTGCCAGCAGTCCCCTCGGGGGTGTGTTGAATCAGCCCCAGCATTTT
TRBJ1-2 | . | TRBD1 | TRBV11-3 | CASSTDRGNGYTF | TGTGCCAGCAGCACCGACAGGGGAAATGGCTACACCTTC
TRBJ2-7 | . | . | TRBV7-3 | CASSLSGGETRYF | TGTGCCAGCAGCTTATCAGGAGGAGAGACAAGGTACTTC
TRBJ2-2 | . | . | TRBV29-1 | CSPRHDSGNRTGELFF | TGCAGCCCTAGACATGACTCCGGGAATAGGACCGGGGAGCTGTTTTTT
TRBJ2-1 | . | TRBD2 | TRBV4-3 | CASSQDKGPSGGWYNEQFF | TGCGCCAGCAGCCAAGATAAGGGTCCAAGCGGGGGGTGGTACAATGAGCAGTTCTTC
TRBJ1-5 | . | . | TRBV2 | CASSRDTYQPQHF | TGTGCCAGCAGTCGGGACACCTATCAGCCCCAGCATTTT
TRBJ2-2 | . | TRBD1 | TRBV5-4 | CASSEGQGRGATGELFF | TGTGCCAGCAGCGAGGGACAGGGGAGAGGGGCCACCGGGGAGCTGTTTTTT
TRBJ1-1 | . | . | TRBV2 | CASSERGGFMNTEAFF | TGTGCCAGCAGTGAAAGGGGAGGGTTTATGAACACTGAAGCTTTCTTT
TRBJ1-2 | . | . | TRBV30 | CAYPSGGGYTF | TGTGCCTACCCCTCCGGCGGAGGCTACACCTTC
TRBJ2-7 | . | TRBD1 | TRBV5-4 | CASSPSRTGSRLGDEQYF | TGTGCCAGCAGCCCGAGTAGGACAGGGTCCCGATTGGGGGACGAGCAGTACTTC
TRBJ1-5 | once | TRBD1 | TRBV19 | CASLVGQGMRSNQPQHF | TGTGCCAGCCTTGTGGGACAGGGTATGAGGAGCAATCAGCCCCAGCATTTT
TRBJ2-7 | . | . | TRBV27 | CASSLLTAYEQYF | TGTGCCAGCAGTTTATTGACAGCCTACGAGCAGTACTTC
TRBJ1-2 | . | . | TRBV6-5 | CASSYSQGSYGYTF | TGTGCCAGCAGTTACTCTCAGGGGAGCTATGGCTACACCTTC
TRBJ1-3 | . | . | TRBV15 | CATSRDLGSLSGNTIYF | TGTGCCACCAGCAGAGATCTGGGCTCCCTCTCTGGAAACACCATATATTTT
TRBJ2-3 | once | TRBD1 | TRBV5-1 | CASSRSTGGNTDTQYF | TGCGCCAGCAGCCGCTCGACAGGGGGCAACACAGATACGCAGTATTTT
TRBJ1-4 | . | . | TRBV4-2 | CASSQGFAGQDLDEKLFF | TGTGCCAGCAGCCAAGGCTTTGCAGGGCAAGATTTGGATGAAAAACTGTTTTTT
TRBJ2-3 | . | TRBD2 | TRBV6-1 | CASSEALAGGTDTQYF | TGTGCCAGCAGTGAAGCGTTAGCGGGGGGGACAGATACGCAGTATTTT
TRBJ2-4 | . | . | TRBV12-5 | CASGLSLLAKNIQYF | TGTGCTAGTGGTTTGAGCCTACTAGCCAAAAACATTCAGTACTTC
TRBJ1-1 | . | . | TRBV7-8 | CASSRRLEKNTEAFF | TGTGCCAGCAGCAGGCGACTCGAGAAGAACACTGAAGCTTTCTTT
TRBJ2-7 | . | . | TRBV5-1 | CASSLNGYEQYF | TGCGCCAGCAGCTTGAACGGTTACGAGCAGTACTTC
TRBJ2-1 | . | TRBD1 | TRBV4-3 | CASSQTGGSAYNEQFF | TGCGCCAGCAGCCAGACAGGGGGCAGCGCCTACAATGAGCAGTTCTTC